Listed below are T cell receptor beta chains from one sample, sequenced in a study of T cells after yellow fever vaccination. TCRdb passed the 5' RACE reads through MiXCR, listing each CDR3 protein once. The sample carries fewer than 450,000 distinct CDR3 sequences, 8.1% recorded once. This sample comprised PBMCs, obtained about 49 days after the first yellow fever vaccination. The source of these receptors is a man aged 18 to 29 who received the YFV17D yellow fever vaccine. CDR3s include the opening cysteine and the closing phenylalanine or tryptophan. D genes are given only for firm matches. The size field is filled for only some rows; it gives once, few, many or a size class.

J: TRBJ1-5
V: TRBV27
size: few
D: -
length: 14
CDR3: CASSRRYSNQPQHF
DNA: TGTGCCAGCAGTCGACGGTATAGCAATCAGCCCCAGCATTTT

J: TRBJ1-5
V: TRBV10-3
size: few
D: -
length: 16
CDR3: CAISESYGGSNQPQHF
DNA: TGTGCCATCAGTGAGTCGTACGGGGGCTCAAATCAGCCCCAGCATTTT

J: TRBJ2-1
V: TRBV29-1
size: few
D: -
length: 13
CDR3: CSVILQTYNEQFF
DNA: TGCAGCGTGATACTACAAACCTACAATGAGCAGTTCTTC

J: TRBJ1-1
V: TRBV7-9
size: -
D: TRBD1
length: 14
CDR3: CASSHGQGGTEAFF
DNA: TGTGCCAGCAGCCACGGACAGGGAGGGACTGAAGCTTTCTTT

J: TRBJ1-1
V: TRBV5-5
size: -
D: -
length: 14
CDR3: CASSLRAWNTEAFF
DNA: TGTGCCAGCAGCTTACGGGCTTGGAACACTGAAGCTTTCTTT

J: TRBJ2-3
V: TRBV6-1
size: few
D: -
length: 14
CDR3: CASSEGTTTDTQYF
DNA: TGTGCCAGCAGTGAGGGGACGACCACAGATACGCAGTATTTT

J: TRBJ2-2
V: TRBV2
size: few
D: -
length: 15
CDR3: CASSEAPGAGGELFF
DNA: TGTGCCAGCAGTGAAGCGCCCGGCGCTGGCGGGGAGCTGTTTTTT

J: TRBJ2-2
V: TRBV5-1
size: few
D: TRBD2
length: 15
CDR3: CASSFTSGRTGELFF
DNA: TGCGCCAGCAGCTTCACTAGCGGCCGAACCGGGGAGCTGTTTTTT

J: TRBJ2-3
V: TRBV6-1
size: -
D: TRBD2
length: 14
CDR3: CASKFGEGGDTQYF
DNA: TGTGCCAGCAAATTCGGGGAGGGAGGAGATACGCAGTATTTT

J: TRBJ2-1
V: TRBV5-1
size: -
D: TRBD2
length: 16
CDR3: CASSGGTTRSYNEQFF
DNA: TGCGCCAGCAGCGGCGGGACTACCCGATCCTACAATGAGCAGTTCTTC

J: TRBJ2-7
V: TRBV7-2
size: -
D: -
length: 11
CDR3: CASSLRTALYF
DNA: TGTGCCAGCAGCTTAAGGACAGCACTCTACTTC

J: TRBJ2-3
V: TRBV20-1
size: -
D: -
length: 13
CDR3: CSAREVGTDTQYF
DNA: TGCAGTGCTAGAGAAGTGGGCACAGATACGCAGTATTTT

J: TRBJ1-2
V: TRBV6-2/TRBV6-3
size: few
D: TRBD1
length: 15
CDR3: CASSSMDRKMDGYTF
DNA: TGTGCCAGCAGTTCTATGGACAGGAAAATGGACGGCTACACCTTC

J: TRBJ2-3
V: TRBV12-3/TRBV12-4
size: many
D: TRBD1
length: 15
CDR3: CASSFMTGGADTQYF
DNA: TGTGCCAGCAGTTTTATGACAGGGGGTGCAGATACGCAGTATTTT

J: TRBJ2-2
V: TRBV4-3
size: many
D: -
length: 13
CDR3: CASSPLVGGELFF
DNA: TGCGCCAGCAGCCCCCTGGTAGGCGGGGAGCTGTTTTTT

J: TRBJ2-4
V: TRBV18
size: few
D: -
length: 15
CDR3: CASSPPVRAKNIQYF
DNA: TGTGCCAGCTCACCACCGGTCAGAGCCAAAAACATTCAGTACTTC

J: TRBJ2-3
V: TRBV7-2
size: -
D: TRBD1
length: 13
CDR3: CASSFDRGDTPYF
DNA: TGTGCCAGCAGCTTCGACAGGGGGGATACGCCGTATTTT

J: TRBJ1-5
V: TRBV5-6
size: many
D: -
length: 14
CDR3: CASSLDGSNQPQHF
DNA: TGTGCCAGCAGCTTGGACGGTAGCAATCAGCCCCAGCATTTT

J: TRBJ1-1
V: TRBV5-1
size: few
D: -
length: 13
CDR3: CASSFGVGAEAFF
DNA: TGCGCCAGCAGCTTTGGGGTGGGGGCTGAAGCTTTCTTT

J: TRBJ2-5
V: TRBV20-1
size: -
D: -
length: 14
CDR3: CSARYSTRGETQYF
DNA: TGCAGTGCTAGGTACTCAACCCGGGGAGAGACCCAGTACTTC

J: TRBJ1-5
V: TRBV5-5
size: -
D: TRBD1
length: 18
CDR3: CASSLLGQSSYSNQPQHF
DNA: TGTGCCAGCAGCTTGTTGGGACAGTCCTCTTATAGCAATCAGCCCCAGCATTTT

J: TRBJ2-3
V: TRBV18
size: few
D: -
length: 15
CDR3: CASSPMAGPTDTQYF
DNA: TGTGCCAGCTCACCAATGGCGGGGCCAACAGATACGCAGTATTTT

J: TRBJ2-5
V: TRBV20-1
size: -
D: -
length: 13
CDR3: CSAPLGGAETQYF
DNA: TGCAGTGCTCCCCTGGGGGGGGCAGAGACCCAGTACTTC

J: TRBJ1-5
V: TRBV4-1
size: few
D: TRBD1
length: 16
CDR3: CASSWDRAFSNQPQHF
DNA: TGCGCCAGCAGCTGGGACAGGGCGTTTAGCAATCAGCCCCAGCATTTT

J: TRBJ1-1
V: TRBV18
size: few
D: -
length: 17
CDR3: CASSPPRTRVVFTEAFF
DNA: TGTGCCAGCTCACCACCGAGGACGAGGGTAGTTTTCACTGAAGCTTTCTTT

J: TRBJ2-3
V: TRBV10-3
size: -
D: -
length: 12
CDR3: CAIAPGEDTQYF
DNA: TGTGCCATCGCCCCGGGCGAGGATACGCAGTATTTT

J: TRBJ2-3
V: TRBV12-3/TRBV12-4
size: -
D: -
length: 14
CDR3: CASSNSFSTDTQYF
DNA: TGTGCCAGCAGTAACTCCTTTAGCACAGATACGCAGTATTTT

J: TRBJ1-1
V: TRBV6-5
size: -
D: -
length: 15
CDR3: CASSYFATRNTEAFF
DNA: TGTGCCAGCAGTTACTTTGCGACGAGAAACACTGAAGCTTTCTTT

J: TRBJ1-2
V: TRBV12-3/TRBV12-4
size: few
D: -
length: 15
CDR3: CASSFSQEMFYGYTF
DNA: TGTGCCAGCAGTTTCAGTCAGGAGATGTTCTATGGCTACACCTTC

J: TRBJ2-1
V: TRBV7-2
size: -
D: -
length: 16
CDR3: CASSLRATSSYNEQFF
DNA: TGTGCCAGCAGCTTAAGAGCTACGAGCTCCTACAATGAGCAGTTCTTC

J: TRBJ2-3
V: TRBV12-3/TRBV12-4
size: -
D: -
length: 15
CDR3: CASSPRNPTGDTQYF
DNA: TGTGCCAGCAGTCCCCGAAACCCCACGGGGGATACGCAGTATTTT

J: TRBJ1-6
V: TRBV4-1
size: -
D: TRBD1
length: 19
CDR3: CASSPREGAWGSYNSPLHF
DNA: TGCGCCAGCAGCCCTAGGGAGGGGGCATGGGGTTCCTATAATTCACCCCTCCACTTT

J: TRBJ1-3
V: TRBV7-9
size: many
D: -
length: 16
CDR3: CASSLRHKDSGNTIYF
DNA: TGTGCCAGCAGCTTACGCCACAAGGACTCTGGAAACACCATATATTTT

J: TRBJ2-3
V: TRBV7-2
size: many
D: -
length: 15
CDR3: CASSYGGLDTDTQYF
DNA: TGTGCCAGCAGTTACGGGGGCCTAGACACAGATACGCAGTATTTT

J: TRBJ2-1
V: TRBV5-1
size: few
D: -
length: 14
CDR3: CASSSRGAGNEQFF
DNA: TGCGCCAGCAGCTCTAGGGGGGCTGGAAATGAGCAGTTCTTC

J: TRBJ1-5
V: TRBV10-3
size: -
D: TRBD1
length: 13
CDR3: CAIRGQGDQPQHF
DNA: TGTGCCATCAGAGGACAGGGGGATCAGCCCCAGCATTTT

J: TRBJ2-7
V: TRBV30
size: -
D: -
length: 15
CDR3: CAWSPDRPPSYEQYF
DNA: TGTGCCTGGAGTCCCGACAGGCCTCCCTCCTACGAGCAGTACTTC

J: TRBJ2-3
V: TRBV30
size: once
D: TRBD2
length: 16
CDR3: CAWTSGGAVGIDTQYF
DNA: TGTGCCTGGACTAGCGGGGGGGCGGTAGGAATAGATACGCAGTATTTT

J: TRBJ2-1
V: TRBV6-1
size: many
D: TRBD1
length: 13
CDR3: CASNGQGGNEQFF
DNA: TGTGCCAGCAATGGACAGGGAGGCAATGAGCAGTTCTTC

J: TRBJ1-2
V: TRBV25-1
size: -
D: -
length: 12
CDR3: CASSAGSYGYTF
DNA: TGTGCCAGCAGTGCCGGGAGCTATGGCTACACCTTC

J: TRBJ2-4
V: TRBV20-1
size: few
D: TRBD1
length: 13
CDR3: CSGHRDRGNIQYF
DNA: TGCAGTGGGCACCGGGACAGGGGTAACATTCAGTACTTC

J: TRBJ1-4
V: TRBV19
size: -
D: -
length: 11
CDR3: CASTQGGYLFF
DNA: TGTGCCAGTACCCAAGGGGGGTACCTGTTTTTT

J: TRBJ2-1
V: TRBV4-3
size: few
D: TRBD1
length: 16
CDR3: CASSQRLTGGYNEQFF
DNA: TGCGCCAGCAGCCAAAGATTGACAGGGGGCTACAATGAGCAGTTCTTC

J: TRBJ2-1
V: TRBV4-3
size: -
D: -
length: 15
CDR3: CASSQEGGGRNEQFF
DNA: TGCGCCAGCAGCCAAGAGGGGGGGGGGCGCAATGAGCAGTTCTTC

J: TRBJ2-5
V: TRBV5-1
size: -
D: TRBD2
length: 17
CDR3: CASSLVPSGGAEETQYF
DNA: TGCGCCAGCAGCTTGGTACCTAGCGGGGGGGCAGAAGAGACCCAGTACTTC

J: TRBJ1-1
V: TRBV5-1
size: -
D: TRBD1
length: 14
CDR3: CASSLMGQETEAFF
DNA: TGCGCCAGCAGCTTGATGGGACAGGAAACTGAAGCTTTCTTT

J: TRBJ2-3
V: TRBV28
size: few
D: TRBD1
length: 14
CDR3: CASTISQGSDTQYF
DNA: TGTGCCAGCACCATATCACAGGGGTCAGATACGCAGTATTTT

J: TRBJ1-2
V: TRBV21-1
size: few
D: -
length: 12
CDR3: CAMDRSFYGYTF
DNA: TGTGCCATGGACAGGAGCTTCTATGGCTACACCTTC

J: TRBJ1-1
V: TRBV20-1
size: few
D: -
length: 12
CDR3: CSAKGGYTEAFF
DNA: TGCAGTGCTAAAGGGGGTTACACTGAAGCTTTCTTT

J: TRBJ2-1
V: TRBV6-2/TRBV6-3
size: -
D: -
length: 15
CDR3: CASSSAEMLPNEQFF
DNA: TGTGCCAGCAGTTCCGCCGAGATGTTACCCAATGAGCAGTTCTTC

J: TRBJ2-7
V: TRBV6-2/TRBV6-3
size: few
D: TRBD2
length: 15
CDR3: CASGSGGPSSYEQYF
DNA: TGTGCCAGCGGCAGCGGGGGGCCGAGCTCCTACGAGCAGTACTTC

J: TRBJ1-4
V: TRBV27
size: -
D: -
length: 12
CDR3: CASSSRAEKLFF
DNA: TGTGCCAGCAGTTCCCGGGCTGAAAAACTGTTTTTT

J: TRBJ2-7
V: TRBV6-5
size: few
D: -
length: 16
CDR3: CASSYSFTDIAYEQYF
DNA: TGTGCCAGCAGTTACTCTTTTACAGACATCGCCTACGAGCAGTACTTC

J: TRBJ1-6
V: TRBV5-1
size: -
D: TRBD1
length: 15
CDR3: CASSSFDRGNSPLHF
DNA: TGCGCCAGCAGCTCATTCGACAGGGGGAATTCACCCCTCCACTTT

J: TRBJ1-1
V: TRBV7-9
size: -
D: -
length: 15
CDR3: CASSLRGSGNTEAFF
DNA: TGTGCCAGCAGCTTAAGGGGCTCGGGGAACACTGAAGCTTTCTTT

J: TRBJ2-1
V: TRBV20-1
size: few
D: -
length: 13
CDR3: CSARDIPLHEQFF
DNA: TGCAGTGCTAGGGACATCCCTCTGCATGAGCAGTTCTTC

J: TRBJ2-1
V: TRBV29-1
size: few
D: TRBD2
length: 14
CDR3: CSVDASGIYNEQFF
DNA: TGCAGCGTTGACGCTAGCGGTATCTACAATGAGCAGTTCTTC

J: TRBJ2-7
V: TRBV4-1
size: many
D: TRBD2
length: 14
CDR3: CASSQVGGSYEQYF
DNA: TGCGCCAGCAGCCAAGTCGGGGGGAGCTACGAGCAGTACTTC

J: TRBJ2-5
V: TRBV5-1
size: -
D: TRBD2
length: 15
CDR3: CASSLFRGVMETQYF
DNA: TGCGCCAGCAGCTTGTTTCGGGGGGTTATGGAGACCCAGTACTTC